This TCR beta chain was captured by sequencing in a study of blood T cell repertoires in COVID-19. The overall study: PBMCs, B-cell-depleted T cells, or T cells were the source of the cDNA or gDNA that made up the material.

This clone has just one count. Measured with immunoSEQ multiplex PCR; TCRdb has only the in-frame clones, and not every one. The repertoire holds approximately 260,000 clones, 82% seen once, with around 11% in the top ten. CDR1 and CDR2 from the germline V gene are MNHEY and SVGAGI. The CDR3 contains 14 residues. V shed 7 bases and J shed 1 base, with 11 bases lying between them. The V call is TRBV6-5, the J call TRBJ1-5, with D perhaps matching TRBD1 (5 bases). The sequenced material came from peripheral blood. This receptor was identified in a woman in her sixties with active or convalescent COVID-19. The CDR3 DNA reads as TGTGCCAGCACCCAACGGGGGAGCAATCAGCCCCAGCATTTT. This codes for CASTQRGSNQPQHF.